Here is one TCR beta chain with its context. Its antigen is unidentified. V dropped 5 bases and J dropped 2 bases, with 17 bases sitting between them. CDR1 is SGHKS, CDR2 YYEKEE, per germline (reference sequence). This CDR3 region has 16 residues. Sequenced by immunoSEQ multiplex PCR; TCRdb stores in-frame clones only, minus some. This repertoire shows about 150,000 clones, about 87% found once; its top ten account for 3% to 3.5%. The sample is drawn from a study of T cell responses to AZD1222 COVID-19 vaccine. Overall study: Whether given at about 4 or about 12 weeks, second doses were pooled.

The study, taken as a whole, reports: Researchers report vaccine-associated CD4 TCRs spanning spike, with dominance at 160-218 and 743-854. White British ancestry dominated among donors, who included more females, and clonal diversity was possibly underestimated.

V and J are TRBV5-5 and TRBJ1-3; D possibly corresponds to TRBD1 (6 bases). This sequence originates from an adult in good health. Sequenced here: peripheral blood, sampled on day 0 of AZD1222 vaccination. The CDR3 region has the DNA TGTGCCAGCAGAGACGAAGGACAGTTAGCTGGAAACACCATATATTTT. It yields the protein CASRDEGQLAGNTIYF.